This is a list of T cell receptor beta chains from one sample in a study of cytomegalovirus exposure and HLA in healthy donors. Using immunoSEQ multiplex PCR, the repertoire was profiled, and TCRdb retains in-frame clones only, with some absent. The sample has 130,000 or so clones; about three quarters are singletons. The sample consisted of PBMCs. These receptors were obtained from a female donor in good health and CMV-seronegative. The CDR3 runs from the conserved cysteine through the conserved F or W. D genes are given only for firm matches. Not all rows give a size; the values are once, few, many and, for expanded clones, a class.

size: -; J: TRBJ2-5; V: TRBV29-1; D: -; DNA: TGCAGCGTTGACCTAGGCGGGGAAGAGACCCAGTACTTC; CDR3: CSVDLGGEETQYF
size: -; J: TRBJ1-1; V: TRBV5-6; D: TRBD1; DNA: TGTGCCAGCAGTGATACGGGACAGGGGAGGGGGAACACTGAAGCTTTCTTT; CDR3: CASSDTGQGRGNTEAFF
size: -; J: TRBJ1-1; V: TRBV7-9; D: -; DNA: TGTGCCAGCAACCCAGGACAGATGAACACTGAAGCTTTCTTT; CDR3: CASNPGQMNTEAFF
size: -; J: TRBJ2-7; V: TRBV5-1; D: -; DNA: TGCGCCAGCAGCTTGGAGCGGACCTACGAGCAGTACTTC; CDR3: CASSLERTYEQYF
size: -; J: TRBJ1-6; V: TRBV10-2; D: -; DNA: TGCGCCAGCAGTGAGTCGAGCAGGGTGAATTCACCCCTCCACTTT; CDR3: CASSESSRVNSPLHF
size: -; J: TRBJ2-1; V: TRBV7-3; D: -; DNA: TGTGCCAGCAGCTTAAGGGCCCCTCTCGGCAGGGATTACAATGAGCAGTTCTTC; CDR3: CASSLRAPLGRDYNEQFF
size: -; J: TRBJ2-1; V: TRBV4-2; D: TRBD2; DNA: TGTGCCAGCAGCCACCGAGCGGGAGGGCCCCCCCAGTACAATGAGCAGTTCTTC; CDR3: CASSHRAGGPPQYNEQFF
size: -; J: TRBJ1-3; V: TRBV9; D: -; DNA: TGTGCCAGCAGCTCCTCCCGGGACTCCTCTGGAAACACCATATATTTT; CDR3: CASSSSRDSSGNTIYF
size: -; J: TRBJ2-7; V: TRBV11-2; D: -; DNA: TGTGCCAGCAGCGTCCTGAACAGTCTTAACTACGAGCAGTACTTC; CDR3: CASSVLNSLNYEQYF
size: -; J: TRBJ2-5; V: TRBV12-5; D: -; DNA: TGTGCTAGTGGTTCAGGCGTTTCGGAGACCCAGTACTTC; CDR3: CASGSGVSETQYF
size: few; J: TRBJ1-5; V: TRBV4-1; D: -; DNA: TGCGCCAGCAGCCTCACAGGTGACAGTATCAATCAGCCCCAGCATTTT; CDR3: CASSLTGDSINQPQHF
size: -; J: TRBJ1-1; V: TRBV9; D: -; DNA: TGTGCCAGCAGCGTAGCAGTGACAGAGAACACTGAAGCTTTCTTT; CDR3: CASSVAVTENTEAFF
size: -; J: TRBJ1-1; V: TRBV6-5; D: -; DNA: TGTGCCAGCAGTGAAACGCAGGGAACCCCAGAAGCTTTCTTT; CDR3: CASSETQGTPEAFF
size: -; J: TRBJ1-1; V: TRBV28; D: TRBD1; DNA: TGTGCCAGCAGCCTCATACTCCGGGACAGGGGACGAACTGAAGCTTTCTTT; CDR3: CASSLILRDRGRTEAFF
size: -; J: TRBJ1-3; V: TRBV30; D: -; DNA: TGTGCCTGGAGTACCGGACAGCGCCGATCTGGAAACACCATATATTTT; CDR3: CAWSTGQRRSGNTIYF
size: -; J: TRBJ1-3; V: TRBV7-3; D: TRBD1; DNA: TGTGCCAGCAGCTCGACAACCGGGACAGGGAACTTAGCCTCTGGAAACACCATATATTTT; CDR3: CASSSTTGTGNLASGNTIYF
size: -; J: TRBJ1-2; V: TRBV5-6; D: -; DNA: TGTGCCAGCAGCAGGGTGGGGGGTTCCTATGGCCACACCTTC; CDR3: CASSRVGGSYGHTF
size: -; J: TRBJ2-2; V: TRBV18; D: -; DNA: TGTGCCAGCTCACCAATTGGAGGGGGCGGCACCGGGGAGCTGTTTTTT; CDR3: CASSPIGGGGTGELFF
size: -; J: TRBJ2-7; V: TRBV5-1; D: TRBD2; DNA: TGCGCCAGCAGCTTGCCCGGGACTAGCGGGAACAAGTACGAGCAGTACTTC; CDR3: CASSLPGTSGNKYEQYF
size: -; J: TRBJ1-1; V: TRBV5-1; D: TRBD1; DNA: TGCGCCAGCAGCTTGCAGGGACAGATCGGTTCGGGAGCTTTCTTT; CDR3: CASSLQGQIGSGAFF
size: -; J: TRBJ1-2; V: TRBV6-1; D: -; DNA: TGTGCCAGCAGTGTTACAGGTCTGGCCGGCTACACCTTC; CDR3: CASSVTGLAGYTF
size: -; J: TRBJ2-5; V: TRBV7-3; D: -; DNA: TGTGCCAGCAGCCCTGGACAGGGAGGGAAGACCCAGTACTTC; CDR3: CASSPGQGGKTQYF
size: -; J: TRBJ2-3; V: TRBV10-3; D: TRBD2; DNA: TGTGCCATCAGTGCCCACCGGGGGGGCTCTAGCACAGATACGCAGTATTTT; CDR3: CAISAHRGGSSTDTQYF
size: -; J: TRBJ2-1; V: TRBV2; D: TRBD2; DNA: TGTGCCAGCAATCCTTTGACTAGCGGAGCTCACAATGAGCAGTTCTTC; CDR3: CASNPLTSGAHNEQFF
size: once; J: TRBJ1-1; V: TRBV5-1; D: TRBD1; DNA: TGCGCCAGCAGCCACGGGACAGACTCTGAAGCTTTCTTT; CDR3: CASSHGTDSEAFF
size: few; J: TRBJ2-5; V: TRBV5-6; D: -; DNA: TGTGCCAGCAGCTCGATGACAGACCAGTACTTC; CDR3: CASSSMTDQYF
size: once; J: TRBJ2-7; V: TRBV29-1; D: TRBD2; DNA: TGCAGCGTTGAAAGTGATGTTGGGGGAGGGTACGAGCAGTACTTC; CDR3: CSVESDVGGGYEQYF
size: -; J: TRBJ2-7; V: TRBV19; D: TRBD1; DNA: TGTGCCAGTAGTGTCGGACAGGGGAGATCTCACGAGCAGTACTTC; CDR3: CASSVGQGRSHEQYF